This T cell receptor beta chain was profiled in a study of cytomegalovirus exposure and HLA in healthy donors. Researchers ran the PCR with 60 Vbeta and 13 Jbeta primers. Assay used: immunoSEQ multiplex PCR; TCRdb lists only in-frame clones, some missing. In total, the table holds roughly 80,000 clones. CDR1 and CDR2 from the germline V gene are ENHRY and SYGVKD. V lost 11 bases and J lost 5; bases outside the gene matches: 21. The CDR3 is 17 residues long. Specimen: PBMCs. The chain couples TRBV10-3 to TRBJ2-5; TRBD1 matches 9 bases. The sequence came from a man aged 45 to 65 in good health and CMV-seropositive. The CDR3 bases are TGTGCCTCCTCCCGGAGCCTTGACAGGGGGTTAGGGGAGACCCAGTACTTC. Protein: CASSRSLDRGLGETQYF.